This passage covers 16 T cell receptor beta chains from one sample sequenced in a study of blood T cells in healthy people across ages. The second PCR ran about 7 to 12 cycles with a sample-barcoded 5' primer and J-beta primers. MiXCR, run by TCRdb on the 5' RACE reads, gives a single entry per CDR3 protein. The sample has under 2,000,000 distinct CDR3 sequences, approximately 50% seen once. Material for sequencing was blood. These receptors originate from a woman aged 40 to 50 in good health.

The chain uses TRBV6-5 and TRBJ2-7, with D unclear. This CDR3 has 14 residues. Germline lookup yields CDR1 MNHEY and CDR2 SVGAGI. Trimming removed 2 bases at V and 2 bases at J, with 10 bases between. The CDR3 loop is CASSYTRNTYEQYF. CDR3 nucleotide sequence: TGTGCCAGCAGTTACACGCGGAACACCTACGAGCAGTACTTC.

V gene TRBV9 combines with J gene TRBJ2-1; no clear D gene. Germline values: CDR1 SGDLS, CDR2 YYNGEE. The CDR3 contains 15 residues. V was cut by 0 bases and J by 0 bases, with 7 bases left in between. The CDR3 protein is CASSVGTYSYNEQFF. Here the CDR3 DNA reads TGTGCCAGCAGCGTAGGGACCTACTCCTACAATGAGCAGTTCTTC.

This clonotype was observed a handful of times. The chain carries TRBV4-3 and TRBJ2-3; possible D gene TRBD2, 6 bases. Germline CDR1 is LGHNA and CDR2 is YSLEER. This CDR3 comprises 18 residues. V shed 0 bases and J shed 2 bases, with 18 bases lying between them. CDR3 residues: CASSQEVGGTDNTDTQYF. CDR3 DNA: TGCGCCAGCAGCCAAGAAGTGGGCGGGACTGATAACACAGATACGCAGTATTTT.

The chain recombines TRBV11-1 with TRBJ2-7; D might be TRBD2 (6 bases). The V end lost 1 base, the J end lost 3 bases, and 13 bases lay between the germline ends. There are 15 residues in the CDR3. The germline CDR1 and CDR2 sequences are SGHAT and FQDESV (reference sequence). The CDR3 nucleotides read TGTGCCAGCAGCTTAGTCTACGGGGGAGACTACGAGCAGTACTTC. Its translation: CASSLVYGGDYEQYF. Variable domain in full (rest from reference TRBV11-1 and TRBJ2-7): EAEVAQSPRYKITEKSQAVAFWCDPISGHATLYWYRQILGQGPELLVQFQDESVVDDSQLPKDRFSAERLKGVDSTLKIQPAELGDSAMYLCASSLVYGGDYEQYFGPGTRLTVT.

This clonotype was counted only a few times. The rearrangement links TRBV6-6 to TRBJ2-3; 9 bases are shared with TRBD2. Germline CDR1 MNHNY, CDR2 SVGAGI (reference sequence). The CDR3 extends over 15 amino acids. V shed 6 bases, J shed 2 bases, and the junction held 6 bases outside the gene matches. The CDR3 DNA sequence: TGTGCCAGCAGGGTAGCGGGGGAGAACACAGATACGCAGTATTTT. Its translation: CASRVAGENTDTQYF.

This clonotype was recorded a few times. CDR3 sequence (DNA): TGCAGCGCGGGACAGCCAAATGAAAAACTGTTTTTT. Translation: CSAGQPNEKLFF. V is TRBV29-1 and J is TRBJ1-4; 7 positions agree with TRBD1. Looked up from germline, CDR1 is SQVTM and CDR2 is ANQGSEA. Losses at the gene ends were 7 bases for V and 5 bases for J; bases not matched to a gene: 4. The CDR3 is made up of 12 amino acids.

The rearrangement uses TRBV20-1 and TRBJ2-3; 8 bases align to TRBD2. J was trimmed by 2 bases and V by 5 bases; bases with no gene match: 9. Germline V gives CDR1 DFQATT, CDR2 SNEGSKA (reference sequence). This CDR3 has 15 residues. The CDR3 is CSARASAGATDTQYF. In DNA form, the CDR3 reads TGCAGTGCTCGAGCCTCAGCGGGGGCCACAGATACGCAGTATTTT.

This clonotype was picked up a small number of times. The chain carries TRBV12-3 or TRBV12-4 and TRBJ1-2, with D perhaps TRBD1 (5 bases). The CDR3 spans 14 residues. V shed 4 bases and J shed 4 bases, with 13 bases lying between them. In DNA, the CDR3 is TGTGCCAGCAGTTGGGGGGGGTCTGGCTATGGCTACACCTTC. Its protein is CASSWGGSGYGYTF.

The J gene is TRBJ2-7, the V gene TRBV7-2, with 7 bases matching TRBD1. V trimming: 4 bases; J trimming: 3 bases; junction bases outside the gene matches: 3. The CDR3 is made up of 13 amino acids. CDR1 is SGHTA and CDR2 is FQGNSA in the germline V gene. CDR3 in DNA: TGTGCCAGCAGCTCGGGACAGCACTACGAGCAGTACTTC. Translating gives CASSSGQHYEQYF.

This rearrangement joins TRBV20-1 to TRBJ2-3, with 9 bases lining up with TRBD2. The CDR3 is made up of 14 amino acids. The germline V gene encodes CDR1 DFQATT and CDR2 SNEGSKA (reference sequence). V gave up 4 bases and J gave up 2 bases; unmatched junction bases: 4. CDR3 protein: CSAISGGPTDTQYF. The CDR3 DNA sequence: TGCAGTGCTATCAGCGGGGGGCCCACAGATACGCAGTATTTT.

The chain has TRBV20-1 and TRBJ1-5; 7 nucleotides align to TRBD1. From germline, CDR1 is DFQATT and CDR2 SNEGSKA (reference sequence). The CDR3 sequence is 14 residues long. V gave up 6 bases and J gave up 4 bases; unmatched junction bases: 9. The CDR3 region has the DNA TGCAGTGCGCTGAGACAGGGTAGAAATCAGCCCCAGCATTTT. Protein product: CSALRQGRNQPQHF.

V gene TRBV6-5 combines with J gene TRBJ1-5; possible D gene TRBD1, 5 bases. V lost 5 bases and J 2 bases, leaving 13 bases between the germline ends. The CDR3 sequence is 15 residues long. Germline V gene lookup returns CDR1 MNHEY and CDR2 SVGAGI. In DNA form, the CDR3 reads TGTGCCAGCAGTGGTCAGGGCAACGGCAATCAGCCCCAGCATTTT. Translated, it gives CASSGQGNGNQPQHF.

V is TRBV2 and J is TRBJ1-6; D not certain. Trimming took 3 bases from V and 7 from J, leaving 13 bases between them. From germline, CDR1 is SNHLY and CDR2 FYNNEI. The CDR3 has 15 residues. CDR3 nucleotides: TGTGCCAGCAGTGATTCCCCGGTCACCAATTCACCCCTCCACTTT. Encoded protein: CASSDSPVTNSPLHF. Combining the CDR3 with reference TRBV2 and TRBJ1-6 gives the whole variable domain EPEVTQTPSHQVTQMGQEVILRCVPISNHLYFYWYRQILGQKVEFLVSFYNNEISEKSEIFDDQFSVERPDGSNFTLKIRSTKLEDSAMYFCASSDSPVTNSPLHFGNGTRLTVT.

This chain uses TRBV7-9 with TRBJ2-2; D is ambiguous. Per the germline V gene, CDR1 is SEHNR and CDR2 is FQNEAQ (reference sequence). This CDR3 has 16 amino acids. V lost 5 bases to trimming and J lost 2 bases, with 15 bases between them. The CDR3 DNA reads TGTGCCAGCAGCGTTAGTGAGCACATAAACACCGGGGAGCTGTTTTTT. It codes for CASSVSEHINTGELFF.

In the case of this clonotype: Relative to the germline gene, one junction end is altered; a read error may explain this. The chain links TRBV5-1 to TRBJ2-5; D tentatively fits TRBD1 or TRBD2 (6 bases each). This CDR3 has 14 amino acids. In germline, CDR1 is SGHRS, CDR2 YFSETQ. This CDR3 is CATSTGGVQETQYF. The CDR3, as DNA: TGCGCCACCAGCACCGGGGGCGTCCAAGAGACCCAGTACTTC.

The chain couples TRBV28 to TRBJ1-2, with a tentative D call TRBD1 (5 bases). V lost 8 bases to trimming and J lost 5 bases, with 12 bases between them. Germline V lookup: CDR1 MDHEN, CDR2 SYDVKM. This CDR3 region has 12 residues. The CDR3 DNA reads TGTGCCAGCGGGGCCTCCTGGTATGGCTACACCTTC. Its protein product is CASGASWYGYTF.